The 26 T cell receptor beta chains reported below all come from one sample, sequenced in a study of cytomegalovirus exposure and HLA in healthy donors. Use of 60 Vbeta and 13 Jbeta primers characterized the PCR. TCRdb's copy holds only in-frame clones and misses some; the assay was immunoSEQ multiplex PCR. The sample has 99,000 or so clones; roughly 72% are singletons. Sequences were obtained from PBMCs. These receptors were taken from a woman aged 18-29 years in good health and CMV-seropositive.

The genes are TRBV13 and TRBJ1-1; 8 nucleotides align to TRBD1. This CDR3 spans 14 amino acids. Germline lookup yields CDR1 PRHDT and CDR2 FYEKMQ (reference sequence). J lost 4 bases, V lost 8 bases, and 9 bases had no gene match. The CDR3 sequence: CASASGGLVTEAFF. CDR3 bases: TGTGCCAGCGCCTCAGGGGGCCTGGTCACTGAAGCTTTCTTT.

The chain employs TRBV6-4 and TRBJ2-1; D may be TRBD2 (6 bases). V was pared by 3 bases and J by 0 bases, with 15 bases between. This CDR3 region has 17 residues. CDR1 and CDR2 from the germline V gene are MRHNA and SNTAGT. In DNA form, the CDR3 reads TGTGCCAGCAGTGATGGTCCTCAGCGGGCCTCCTACAATGAGCAGTTCTTC. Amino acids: CASSDGPQRASYNEQFF.

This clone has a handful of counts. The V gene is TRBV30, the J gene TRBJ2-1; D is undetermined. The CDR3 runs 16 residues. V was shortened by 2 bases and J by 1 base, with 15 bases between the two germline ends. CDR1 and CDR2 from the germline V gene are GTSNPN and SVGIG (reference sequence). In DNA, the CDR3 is TGTGCCTGGAGTAGAGGAGTGCGGTCTTCCTACAATGAGCAGTTCTTC. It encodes CAWSRGVRSSYNEQFF. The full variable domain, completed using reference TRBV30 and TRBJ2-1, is SQTIHQWPATLVQPVGSPLSLECTVEGTSNPNLYWYRQAAGRGLQLLFYSVGIGQISSEVPQNLSASRPQDRQFILSSKKLLLSDSGFYLCAWSRGVRSSYNEQFFGPGTRLTVL.

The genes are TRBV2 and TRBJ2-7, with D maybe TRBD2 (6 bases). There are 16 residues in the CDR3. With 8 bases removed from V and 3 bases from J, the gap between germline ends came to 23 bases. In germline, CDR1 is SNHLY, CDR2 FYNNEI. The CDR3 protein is CASGGLGSETNYEQYF. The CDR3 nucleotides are TGTGCCAGCGGCGGCCTCGGGAGTGAAACTAACTACGAGCAGTACTTC.

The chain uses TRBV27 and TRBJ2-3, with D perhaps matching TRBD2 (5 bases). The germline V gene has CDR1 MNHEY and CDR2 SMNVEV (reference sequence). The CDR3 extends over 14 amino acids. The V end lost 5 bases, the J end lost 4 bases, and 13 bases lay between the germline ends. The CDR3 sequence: CASSPGLPPDTQYF. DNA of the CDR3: TGTGCCAGCAGTCCTGGACTTCCCCCAGATACGCAGTATTTT.

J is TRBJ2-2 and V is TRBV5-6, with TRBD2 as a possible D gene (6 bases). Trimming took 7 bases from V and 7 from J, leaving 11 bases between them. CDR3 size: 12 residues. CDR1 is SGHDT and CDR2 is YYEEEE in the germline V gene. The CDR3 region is CASHLGGGELFF. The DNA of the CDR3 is TGTGCCAGCCATCTGGGGGGCGGGGAGCTGTTTTTT.

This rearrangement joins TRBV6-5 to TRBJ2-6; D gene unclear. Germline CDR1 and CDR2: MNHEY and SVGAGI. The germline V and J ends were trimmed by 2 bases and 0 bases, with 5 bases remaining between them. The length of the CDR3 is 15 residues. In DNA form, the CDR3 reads TGTGCCAGCAGTTACAGCGACTCTGGGGCCAACGTCCTGACTTTC. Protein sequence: CASSYSDSGANVLTF.

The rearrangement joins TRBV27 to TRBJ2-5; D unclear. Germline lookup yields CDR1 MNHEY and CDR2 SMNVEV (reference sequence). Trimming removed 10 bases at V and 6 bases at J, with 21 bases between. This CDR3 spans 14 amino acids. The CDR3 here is CATSIRQLEKTQYF. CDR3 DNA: TGTGCCACCTCCATCAGGCAGCTTGAGAAGACCCAGTACTTC.

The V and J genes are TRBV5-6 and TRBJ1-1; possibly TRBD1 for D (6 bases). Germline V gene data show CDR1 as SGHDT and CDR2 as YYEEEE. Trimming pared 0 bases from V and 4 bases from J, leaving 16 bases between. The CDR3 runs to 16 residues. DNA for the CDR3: TGTGCCAGCAGCTTGGGGGAACAGGGCTGGGGCACTGAAGCTTTCTTT. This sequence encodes CASSLGEQGWGTEAFF.

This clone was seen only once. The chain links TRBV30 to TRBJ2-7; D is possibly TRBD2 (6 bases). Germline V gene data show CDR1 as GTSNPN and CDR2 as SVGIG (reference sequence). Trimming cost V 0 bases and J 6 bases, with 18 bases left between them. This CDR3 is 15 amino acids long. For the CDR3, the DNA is TGTGCCTGGAGTGTCCCCAGCGGGTGGGCGGGCGAGCAGTACTTC. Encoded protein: CAWSVPSGWAGEQYF.

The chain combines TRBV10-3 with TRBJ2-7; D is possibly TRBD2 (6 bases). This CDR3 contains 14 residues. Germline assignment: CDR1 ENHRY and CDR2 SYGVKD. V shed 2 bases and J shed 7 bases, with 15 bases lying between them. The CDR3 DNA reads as TGTGCCATCAGTGAGCCGCGGGGCCGGTGGGAGCAGTACTTC. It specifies CAISEPRGRWEQYF.

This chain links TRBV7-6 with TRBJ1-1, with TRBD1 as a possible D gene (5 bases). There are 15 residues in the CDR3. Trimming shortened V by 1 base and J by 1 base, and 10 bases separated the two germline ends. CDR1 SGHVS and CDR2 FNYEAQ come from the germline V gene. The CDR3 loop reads CASSLDGAWNTEAFF. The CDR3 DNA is TGTGCCAGCAGCTTAGATGGGGCATGGAACACTGAAGCTTTCTTT.

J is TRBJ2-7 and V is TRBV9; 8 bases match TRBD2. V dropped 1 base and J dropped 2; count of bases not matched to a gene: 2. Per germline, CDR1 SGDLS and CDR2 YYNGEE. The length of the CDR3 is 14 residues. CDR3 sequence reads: CASSVTSGTYEQYF. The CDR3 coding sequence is TGTGCCAGCAGCGTAACTAGCGGTACCTACGAGCAGTACTTC.

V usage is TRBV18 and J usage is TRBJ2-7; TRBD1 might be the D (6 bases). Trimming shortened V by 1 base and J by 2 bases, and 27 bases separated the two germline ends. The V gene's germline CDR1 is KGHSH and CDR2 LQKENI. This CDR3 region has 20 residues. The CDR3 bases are TGTGCCAGCTCACCACGGGACAAAGTCATAGGTTCCGAGGTAACCTACGAGCAGTACTTC. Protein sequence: CASSPRDKVIGSEVTYEQYF.

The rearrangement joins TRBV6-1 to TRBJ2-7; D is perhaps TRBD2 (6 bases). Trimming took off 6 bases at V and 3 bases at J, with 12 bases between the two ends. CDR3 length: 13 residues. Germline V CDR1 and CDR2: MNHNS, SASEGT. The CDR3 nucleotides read TGTGCCAGCAGACATAGCGGAAACTACGAGCAGTACTTC. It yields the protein CASRHSGNYEQYF.

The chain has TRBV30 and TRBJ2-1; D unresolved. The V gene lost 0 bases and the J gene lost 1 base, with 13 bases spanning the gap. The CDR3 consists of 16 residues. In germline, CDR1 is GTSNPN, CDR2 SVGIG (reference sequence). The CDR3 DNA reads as TGTGCCTGGAGTGTTACCGCTTCCACTTCCTACAATGAGCAGTTCTTC. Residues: CAWSVTASTSYNEQFF.

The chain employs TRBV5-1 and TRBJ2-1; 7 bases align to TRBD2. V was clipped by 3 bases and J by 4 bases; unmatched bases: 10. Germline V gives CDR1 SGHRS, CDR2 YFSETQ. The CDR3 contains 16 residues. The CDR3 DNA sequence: TGCGCCAGCAGCTCCACCCCTAGCGGAGGATACAATGAGCAGTTCTTC. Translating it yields CASSSTPSGGYNEQFF.

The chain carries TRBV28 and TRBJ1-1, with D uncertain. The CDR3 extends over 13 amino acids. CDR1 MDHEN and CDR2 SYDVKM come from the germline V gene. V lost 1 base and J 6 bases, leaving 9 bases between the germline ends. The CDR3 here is CASSLSGFAEAFF. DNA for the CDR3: TGTGCCAGCAGTTTATCAGGTTTCGCTGAAGCTTTCTTT.

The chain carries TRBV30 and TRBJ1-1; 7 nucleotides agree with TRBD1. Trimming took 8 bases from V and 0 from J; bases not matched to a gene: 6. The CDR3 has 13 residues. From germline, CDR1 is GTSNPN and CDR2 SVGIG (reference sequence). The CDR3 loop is CARRGTVNTEAFF. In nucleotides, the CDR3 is TGTGCCAGACGAGGGACAGTGAACACTGAAGCTTTCTTT.

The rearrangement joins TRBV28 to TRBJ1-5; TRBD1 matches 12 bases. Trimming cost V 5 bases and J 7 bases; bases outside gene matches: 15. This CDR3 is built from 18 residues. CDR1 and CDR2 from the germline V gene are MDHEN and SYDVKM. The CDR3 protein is CASSPTLGQGAPGQPQHF. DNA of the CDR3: TGTGCCAGCAGTCCCACTCTGGGACAGGGGGCGCCGGGGCAGCCCCAGCATTTT.

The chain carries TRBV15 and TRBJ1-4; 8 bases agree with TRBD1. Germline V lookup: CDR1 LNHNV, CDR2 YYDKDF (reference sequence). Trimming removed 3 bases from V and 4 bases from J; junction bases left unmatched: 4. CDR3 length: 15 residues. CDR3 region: CATSSGTGLNEKLFF. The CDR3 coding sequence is TGTGCCACCAGCAGCGGGACAGGTCTTAATGAAAAACTGTTTTTT.

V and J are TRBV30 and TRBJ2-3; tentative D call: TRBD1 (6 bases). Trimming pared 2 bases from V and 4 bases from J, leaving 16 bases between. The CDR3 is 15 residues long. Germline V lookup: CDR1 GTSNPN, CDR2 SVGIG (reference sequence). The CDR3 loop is CAWSPQSGAADTQYF. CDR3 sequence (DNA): TGTGCCTGGAGTCCACAGTCAGGGGCCGCAGATACGCAGTATTTT.

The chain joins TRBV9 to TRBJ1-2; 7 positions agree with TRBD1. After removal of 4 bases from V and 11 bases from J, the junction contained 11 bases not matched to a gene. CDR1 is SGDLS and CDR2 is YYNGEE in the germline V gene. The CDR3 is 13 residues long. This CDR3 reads CASSNRDSKRYTF. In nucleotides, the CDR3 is TGTGCCAGCAGCAACCGGGACAGCAAACGTTACACCTTC.

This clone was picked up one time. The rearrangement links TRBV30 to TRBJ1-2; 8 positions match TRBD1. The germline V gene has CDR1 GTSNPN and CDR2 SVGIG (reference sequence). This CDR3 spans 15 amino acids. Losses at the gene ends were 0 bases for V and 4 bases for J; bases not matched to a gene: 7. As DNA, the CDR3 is TGTGCCTGGAGTGTCCCAGGGGGCCTTGGCTATGGCTACACCTTC. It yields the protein CAWSVPGGLGYGYTF.

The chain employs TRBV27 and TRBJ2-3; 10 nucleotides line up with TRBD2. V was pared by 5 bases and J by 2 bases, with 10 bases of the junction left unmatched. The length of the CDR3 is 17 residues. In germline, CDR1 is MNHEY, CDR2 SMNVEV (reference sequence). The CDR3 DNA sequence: TGTGCCAGCAGTCCGCTCCGGACTAGCGGTTACACAGATACGCAGTATTTT. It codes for CASSPLRTSGYTDTQYF.

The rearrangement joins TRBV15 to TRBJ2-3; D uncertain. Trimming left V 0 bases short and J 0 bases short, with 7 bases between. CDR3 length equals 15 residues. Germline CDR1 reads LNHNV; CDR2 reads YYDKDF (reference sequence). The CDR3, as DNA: TGTGCCACCAGCAGAGAGCGCGGTAGCACAGATACGCAGTATTTT. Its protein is CATSRERGSTDTQYF. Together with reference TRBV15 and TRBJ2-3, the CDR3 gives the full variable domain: DAMVIQNPRYQVTQFGKPVTLSCSQTLNHNVMYWYQQKSSQAPKLLFHYYDKDFNNEADTPDNFQSRRPNTSFCFLDIRSPGLGDTAMYLCATSRERGSTDTQYFGPGTRLTVL.